Following are 12 T cell receptor beta chains from one sample sequenced in a study of cytomegalovirus exposure and HLA in healthy donors (dated 2017 in TCRdb). The method was the immunoSEQ multiplex PCR assay. The multiplex PCR relied on a mix of 60 forward primers for TCR Vbeta segments and 13 reverse primers for TCR Jbeta segments. Here the immuneACCESS table is served through TCRdb, limited to in-frame sequences with V and J called. Missing clones are a known gap in these copies; in checked studies unresolved V genes cover under half, and the rest lacks a known reason. This sample has about 200,000 clones in its table, and 70% to 90% of those were observed once. The ten top clones hold about 3% of the sample. Material: PBMCs. Receptor source: a man aged 30 to 39 in good health and CMV-seronegative.

This clone occurred a few times. An end of the junction differs from the germline gene, which may be a read error. The chain has TRBV27 and TRBJ2-6; D is possibly TRBD2 (6 bases). CDR3 length equals 17 residues. Germline values: CDR1 MNHEY, CDR2 SMNVEV (reference sequence). CDR3: CASSPPRVGTGASVLTF. The DNA of the CDR3 is TGTGCCAGCAGTCCGCCACGGGTGGGGACTGGGGCCAGCGTCCTGACTTTC.

The chain joins TRBV9 to TRBJ2-2; TRBD1 might be the D (6 bases). V was trimmed by 3 bases and J by 0 bases, leaving 12 bases between them. Germline CDR1 SGDLS, CDR2 YYNGEE. CDR3 length: 16 residues. CDR3: CASSDRDHANTGELFF. CDR3 bases: TGTGCCAGCAGCGACAGGGACCACGCGAACACCGGGGAGCTGTTTTTT.

Only a few counts were recorded for this clone. The J gene is TRBJ1-5, the V gene TRBV6-1, with D perhaps matching TRBD1 (5 bases). The germline gives CDR1 MNHNS, CDR2 SASEGT. CDR3 length: 13 amino acids. With 7 bases removed from V and 7 bases from J, the gap between germline ends came to 14 bases. CDR3 in DNA: TGTGCCAGCACACAGGAGGGGATACAGCCCCAGCATTTT. This codes for CASTQEGIQPQHF.

The J gene is TRBJ2-7, the V gene TRBV28; 8 bases are a match to TRBD2. J was trimmed by 4 bases and V by 2 bases; bases with no gene match: 7. CDR1 and CDR2 from the germline V gene are MDHEN and SYDVKM. The CDR3 is 15 amino acids. CDR3 amino acids: CASSLNGGALYEQYF. CDR3 nucleotides: TGTGCCAGCAGTTTAAACGGGGGGGCGTTGTACGAGCAGTACTTC. The full variable domain, rest sourced from reference TRBV28 and TRBJ2-7, is DVKVTQSSRYLVKRTGEKVFLECVQDMDHENMFWYRQDPGLGLRLIYFSYDVKMKEKGDIPEGYSVSREKKERFSLILESASTNQTSMYLCASSLNGGALYEQYFGPGTRLTVT.

The chain uses TRBV28 and TRBJ1-6; D possibly corresponds to TRBD1 (5 bases). CDR1 and CDR2 (germline): MDHEN, SYDVKM. V gave up 7 bases and J gave up 14 bases, with 24 bases separating them. The CDR3 totals 15 residues. The CDR3 sequence is CASNTRGGALFSLHF. CDR3 bases: TGTGCCAGCAACACCCGGGGAGGGGCCCTATTCTCCCTCCACTTT.

V gene TRBV2 combines with J gene TRBJ2-5; 9 positions match TRBD1. Trimming at V came to 7 bases and at J to 5 bases, leaving 14 bases not matched to a gene. Germline V gene data show CDR1 as SNHLY and CDR2 as FYNNEI. The CDR3 has 16 residues. The CDR3: CASTWKQGAGGETQYF. CDR3 nucleotide sequence: TGTGCCAGCACTTGGAAACAGGGGGCTGGGGGGGAGACCCAGTACTTC.

The CDR3 reads CASTVGSGGRNEQFF. For the CDR3, the DNA is TGCGCCAGCACTGTGGGTAGCGGGGGAAGGAATGAGCAGTTCTTC. The chain has TRBV5-1 and TRBJ2-1, with TRBD2 matching over 9 bases. The CDR3 length is 15 residues. Germline values: CDR1 SGHRS, CDR2 YFSETQ. Trimming took 6 bases from V and 7 from J; bases not matched to a gene: 11.

This chain uses TRBV25-1 with TRBJ2-2; D unresolved. Trimming cost V 0 bases and J 5 bases, with 13 bases left between them. The CDR3 is made up of 16 amino acids. CDR1 and CDR2 (germline): MGHDK, SYGVNS. CDR3 nucleotides: TGTGCCAGCAGTGAATATATCGGCGGTGCTACCGGGGAGCTGTTTTTT. This sequence encodes CASSEYIGGATGELFF.

The chain joins TRBV5-1 to TRBJ1-5; 10 bases fit TRBD1. The V segment lost 4 bases and the J segment 4 bases; nucleotides outside the gene matches: 5. This CDR3 is 15 amino acids long. CDR1 is SGHRS, CDR2 YFSETQ, per germline. The CDR3, as DNA: TGCGCCAGCAGCCGGACAGGGGGGGTTAATCAGCCCCAGCATTTT. Its translation is CASSRTGGVNQPQHF.

Regarding this clone: At one boundary the junction diverges from the germline segment, which might be a read error. The chain combines TRBV6-9 with TRBJ2-6, with D possibly matching TRBD1 (5 bases). Germline V gene data show CDR1 as MNHGY and CDR2 as SVAAGI. CDR3 length: 14 amino acids. This CDR3 reads CASLSEAGASVLTF. The CDR3 region has the DNA TGTGCCAGCCTAAGTGAAGCTGGGGCCAGCGTCCTGACTTTC.

This clone was counted once. V and J are TRBV18 and TRBJ2-5; TRBD1 matches at 9 bases. V trimming: 5 bases; J trimming: 5 bases; junction bases outside the gene matches: 6. Germline CDR1 KGHSH, CDR2 LQKENI. CDR3 size: 14 residues. The CDR3 loop reads CASSSGQGWETQYF. CDR3 coding DNA: TGTGCCAGCTCATCGGGACAGGGCTGGGAGACCCAGTACTTC.

The genes are TRBV5-1 and TRBJ2-7, with D possibly being TRBD1 (6 bases). V lost 5 bases, J lost 0 bases, and 15 bases lay in between. Per germline, CDR1 SGHRS and CDR2 YFSETQ. The CDR3 extends over 15 amino acids. This chain's CDR3 is CASSSSPGASYEQYF. The CDR3 nucleotides read TGCGCCAGCAGTTCGAGCCCAGGGGCCTCCTACGAGCAGTACTTC. The full variable domain, completed using reference TRBV5-1 and TRBJ2-7, is KAGVTQTPRYLIKTRGQQVTLSCSPISGHRSVSWYQQTPGQGLQFLFEYFSETQRNKGNFPGRFSGRQFSNSRSEMNVSTLELGDSALYLCASSSSPGASYEQYFGPGTRLTVT.